This TCR beta chain was captured in a study of shared clonotypes between healthy human individuals. Germline CDR1 reads SGHTA; CDR2 reads FQGNSA. The CDR3 is 15 amino acids. J lost 4 bases, V lost 6 bases, and 7 bases had no gene match. Across several immunoSEQ plates, the genomic DNA of each subset was split evenly. Clones were sequenced by immunoSEQ multiplex PCR, and TCRdb holds only the in-frame ones, with some missing. The repertoire consists of under 750,000 clones, with over 55% occurring once and the leading ten covering under 2%. The material sequenced was memory CD4+ T cells sorted from blood. As to subset: CD45RA-negative fraction. The sequence was collected from a woman in her 30s in good health. The V gene is TRBV7-2, the J gene TRBJ2-7, with 12 bases fitting TRBD2. The CDR3 nucleotides are TGTGCCAGCAGTACTACTAGCGGGAGGTCTTACGAGCAGTACTTC. It yields the protein CASSTTSGRSYEQYF.